This TCR beta chain appears in the sequencing data of a study of regulatory T cells in long-lasting Graves disease. The time point here: newly diagnosed GD, antithyroid drugs for less than 3 months. PBMCs were the source of the RNA used for TCR sequencing. Diagnosing Graves' disease relied on the American Thyroid Association guidelines. iRepertoire HTBI primers and Arm-PCR of CDR3 regions built TCR beta libraries. In the authors' methods: Identified segments across samples numbered some 62 TRBV and more than 12 TRBJ. TCRdb used MiXCR to reprocess the multiplex PCR reads, holding one entry per CDR3 protein. In this record, the V and J calls reflect TCRdb's handling and not the investigators' own analysis. The table has 450,000 to 650,000 distinct CDR3 sequences, about 16% seen once; the top ten hold 20% to 25%. The germline V gene encodes CDR1 MNHEY and CDR2 SMNVEV (reference sequence). The CDR3 extends over 14 amino acids. Trimming shortened V by 3 bases and J by 4 bases, and 12 bases separated the two germline ends.

In its sample, this clonotype was seen many times. The data also belong to a second study, concerning T cells in Graves' hyperthyroidism and ophthalmopathy. That report adds: Disease duration under 2 months; hyperthyroidism patients were aged 18 to 65. Blood also contained most expanded thyroid clonotypes above 0.001.

Sequencing was performed on peripheral blood mononuclear cells (PBMCs), taken at new diagnosis, from a patient treated with antithyroid drugs. The source is a woman aged 35-60 years with Graves disease. The V gene is TRBV27, the J gene TRBJ1-2; unclear D gene. The CDR3, as DNA: TGTGCCAGCAGTTTGAAGTCCCGACCCTATGGCTACACCTTC. Amino acids: CASSLKSRPYGYTF.